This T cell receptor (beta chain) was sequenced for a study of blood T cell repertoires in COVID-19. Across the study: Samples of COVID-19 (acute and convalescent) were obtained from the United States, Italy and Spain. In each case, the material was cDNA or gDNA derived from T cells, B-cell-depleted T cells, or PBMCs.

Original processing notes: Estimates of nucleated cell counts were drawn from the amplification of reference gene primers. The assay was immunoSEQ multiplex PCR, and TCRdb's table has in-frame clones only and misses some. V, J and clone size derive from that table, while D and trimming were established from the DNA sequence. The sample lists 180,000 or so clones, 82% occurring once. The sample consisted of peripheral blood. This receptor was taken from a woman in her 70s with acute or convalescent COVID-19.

The CDR3 loop reads CASSVGLAKDEQFF. For the CDR3, the DNA is TGCGCCAGCAGCGTGGGACTAGCGAAAGATGAGCAGTTCTTC. The V gene is TRBV5-1, the J gene TRBJ2-1, with TRBD2 identical over 10 bases. Germline V lookup: CDR1 SGHRS, CDR2 YFSETQ. V lost 4 bases and J lost 8; bases outside the gene matches: 6. This CDR3 comprises 14 residues.